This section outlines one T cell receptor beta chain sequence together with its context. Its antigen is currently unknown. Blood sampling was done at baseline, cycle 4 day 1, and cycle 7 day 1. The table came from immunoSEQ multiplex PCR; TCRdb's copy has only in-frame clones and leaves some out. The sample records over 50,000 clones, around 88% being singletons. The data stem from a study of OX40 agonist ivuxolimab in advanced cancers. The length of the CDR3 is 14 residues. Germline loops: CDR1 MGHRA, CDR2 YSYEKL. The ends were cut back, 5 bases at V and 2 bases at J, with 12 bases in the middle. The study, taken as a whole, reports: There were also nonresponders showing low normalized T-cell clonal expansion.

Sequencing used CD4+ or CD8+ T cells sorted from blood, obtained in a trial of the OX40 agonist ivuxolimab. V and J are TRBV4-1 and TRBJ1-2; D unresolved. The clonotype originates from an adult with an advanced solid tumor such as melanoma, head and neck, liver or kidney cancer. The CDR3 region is CASSELAGNYGYTF. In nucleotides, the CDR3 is TGCGCCAGCAGCGAATTGGCGGGGAACTATGGCTACACCTTC.